The 27 T cell receptor beta chains given below trace back to one sample, sequenced in a study of CD8+CD57+ T cells in acquired aplastic anemia (dated by TCRdb to 2017 to 2018). These reads were obtained on an Illumina HiSeq 2000. Genomic DNA served as template for TCR beta VDJ combination and CDR3 sequence profiling. TCRdb took the public reads, trimmed them with fastp at Q25, ran MiXCR for clone calling and kept in-frame beta chains. CDR3 protein duplicates are merged, each entry listing the most common genes and DNA. The sample contains 150,000 to 200,000 distinct CDR3 sequences, around 60% of them found a single time. Clones ranked in the top ten supply under 55% of the sample. Flow cytometry had shown CD8+CD57+ cell expansion in the patients selected for sequencing. Material for sequencing was sorted CD4+, CD8+, or CD8+CD57+ T cells (not recorded which) from PBMCs. These receptors were obtained from a human donor with aplastic anemia.

V usage is TRBV20-1 and J usage is TRBJ1-5; 10 nucleotides align to TRBD1. With V trimmed by 0 bases and J by 7 bases, 9 bases remained unmatched. The CDR3 contains 16 residues. Germline CDR1 and CDR2: DFQATT and SNEGSKA (reference sequence). The CDR3 bases are TGCAGTGCTAGAGATTTGATGGGGGACAGGGGACAGCCCCAGCATTTT. Translated: CSARDLMGDRGQPQHF.

This clonotype was seen a few times. This chain uses TRBV9 with TRBJ1-6, with no clear D. With 5 bases removed from V and 10 bases from J, the gap between germline ends came to 10 bases. This CDR3 comprises 12 residues. Germline values: CDR1 SGDLS, CDR2 YYNGEE. The CDR3 nucleotides read TGTGCCAGCAGTGTATCCGAGTCACCCCTCCACTTT. Its protein is CASSVSESPLHF.

As DNA, the CDR3 is TGCAGCTTGGTGGGAGGAAATGCCTACAATGAGCAGTTCTTC. As protein: CSLVGGNAYNEQFF. The chain links TRBV29-1 to TRBJ2-1; TRBD2 is a possible D gene (6 bases). Germline V gene sequence: CDR1 SQVTM, CDR2 ANQGSEA. The CDR3 loop spans 14 amino acids. V dropped 8 bases and J dropped 2 bases, with 16 bases sitting between them.

This clonotype was counted only a few times. One end of the junction does not line up with germline, which may come from a read error. The gene calls are TRBV7-7 and TRBJ2-7; tentatively, D is TRBD2 (6 bases). Germline CDR1 reads SSHAT; CDR2 reads FNYEAQ (reference sequence). This CDR3 region has 15 residues. CDR3 region: CASSLGQGGMNEQYF. Written as DNA, the CDR3 is TGTGCTAGCAGCTTAGGCCAGGGAGGAATGAATGAGCAGTACTTC.

This clonotype occurred a few times. V and J are TRBV18 and TRBJ1-6; D remains unclear. The CDR3 runs to 15 residues. From germline, CDR1 is KGHSH and CDR2 LQKENI. The V end was cut by 3 bases, the J end by 6 bases, with 12 bases between. The CDR3 sequence: CASSPTPPPNSPLHF. In DNA, the CDR3 is TGTGCCAGCTCACCGACCCCACCCCCTAATTCACCCCTCCACTTT.

The count of this clonotype is one. The DNA of the CDR3 is TGTGCCAGCAGCTTATCGGTCGAGCAGTACTTC. This gives the protein CASSLSVEQYF. This chain connects TRBV7-3 to TRBJ2-7; D not resolved. V was trimmed by 2 bases and J by 6 bases, leaving 5 bases between them. Germline assignment: CDR1 SGHTA and CDR2 FQGTGA. This CDR3 contains 11 residues.

This clonotype was recorded a few times. V is TRBV27 and J is TRBJ1-6; possibly TRBD1 for D (6 bases). Germline CDR1 is MNHEY and CDR2 is SMNVEV (reference sequence). The V and J ends lost 5 bases and 6 bases respectively, with 20 bases between them. The CDR3 is 17 amino acids. CDR3 coding DNA: TGTGCCAGCAGTCCCCAGGAACAGGGATTCGGTAATTCACCCCTCCACTTT. It specifies CASSPQEQGFGNSPLHF.

For the CDR3, the DNA is TGTGCCAGCAGCTTAAGGCTAGCGGAGTCGTCCTACAATGAGCAGTTCTTC. Amino acids: CASSLRLAESSYNEQFF. The rearrangement links TRBV7-3 to TRBJ2-1; 7 positions agree with TRBD2. Germline CDR1 is SGHTA and CDR2 is FQGTGA. Trimming removed 1 base from V and 1 base from J; junction bases left unmatched: 7. The CDR3 runs 17 residues.

A few counts support this clonotype. This rearrangement joins TRBV20-1 to TRBJ2-7; tentatively, D is TRBD1 (5 bases). Trimming shortened V by 1 base and J by 4 bases, and 29 bases separated the two germline ends. Germline V gene sequence: CDR1 DFQATT, CDR2 SNEGSKA (reference sequence). This CDR3 region has 19 residues. The CDR3 loop is CSARGPPPSKTRPGYEQYF. In DNA, the CDR3 is TGCAGTGCTAGAGGGCCCCCTCCCTCTAAGACCCGGCCAGGGTACGAGCAGTACTTC.

This clonotype was seen a single time. The V and J genes are TRBV7-3 and TRBJ2-7; maybe TRBD2 (5 bases). The ends were cut back, 2 bases at V and 4 bases at J, with 12 bases in the middle. Germline lookup yields CDR1 SGHTA and CDR2 FQGTGA. CDR3 size: 14 residues. In nucleotides, the CDR3 is TGTGCCAGCAGCTTAGTCGAGGGTTCTTACGAGCAGTACTTC. It codes for CASSLVEGSYEQYF. Using reference TRBV7-3 and TRBJ2-7 for the parts outside the CDR3, the full variable domain is GAGVSQTPSNKVTEKGKYVELRCDPISGHTALYWYRQSLGQGPEFLIYFQGTGAADDSGLPNDRFFAVRPEGSVSTLKIQRTERGDSAVYLCASSLVEGSYEQYFGPGTRLTVT.

The chain couples TRBV5-1 to TRBJ2-7, with TRBD2 matching 9 bases. Germline-derived CDR1 and CDR2 are SGHRS and YFSETQ. This CDR3 is 15 amino acids long. The ends lost 1 base at V and 4 bases at J; junction bases unmatched: 6. The CDR3 bases are TGCGCCAGCAGCTTGTTAAACGCGGGGGGGTACGAGCAGTACTTC. Its translation: CASSLLNAGGYEQYF. The variable domain in full, completed from reference TRBV5-1 and TRBJ2-7, reads KAGVTQTPRYLIKTRGQQVTLSCSPISGHRSVSWYQQTPGQGLQFLFEYFSETQRNKGNFPGRFSGRQFSNSRSEMNVSTLELGDSALYLCASSLLNAGGYEQYFGPGTRLTVT.

CDR3: CASGREGMETQYF. The CDR3 DNA reads TGTGCCAGCGGGCGTGAGGGGATGGAGACCCAGTACTTC. The chain employs TRBV2 and TRBJ2-5; D may correspond to TRBD1 or TRBD2 (5 bases each). CDR3 length: 13 residues. V was shortened by 8 bases and J by 5 bases, with 15 bases between the two germline ends. Germline CDR1 is SNHLY and CDR2 is FYNNEI.

The V call is TRBV11-1, the J call TRBJ1-1, with a tentative D call TRBD1 (6 bases). The V gene lost 5 bases and the J gene lost 2 bases, with 15 bases spanning the gap. CDR1 and CDR2 (germline): SGHAT, FQDESV (reference sequence). This CDR3 has 15 amino acids. CDR3 in amino acids: CASSPPRDTNTEAFF. For the CDR3, the DNA is TGTGCCAGCAGCCCCCCGCGGGACACCAACACTGAAGCTTTCTTT.

This chain links TRBV4-1 with TRBJ2-7; 7 bases map to TRBD2. CDR3 length equals 16 residues. The ends lost 3 bases at V and 1 base at J; junction bases unmatched: 9. Germline CDR1 reads MGHRA; CDR2 reads YSYEKL. In nucleotides, the CDR3 is TGCGCCAGCAGCCACAACCCCAGCGGGATATCCTACGAGCAGTACTTC. As protein: CASSHNPSGISYEQYF.

This chain uses TRBV24-1 with TRBJ2-3; D gene uncertain. Trimming removed 4 bases from V and 8 bases from J, with 9 bases in between. CDR3 length: 12 amino acids. Germline lookup yields CDR1 KGHDR and CDR2 SFDVKD. The CDR3 DNA reads TGTGCCACCAGTGACCGCCCGGGTACGCAGTATTTT. It is translated as CATSDRPGTQYF.

The DNA for the CDR3 is TGTGCCAGCCGCGGGACAGGGGGCTACACAGATACGCAGTATTTT. The encoded protein is CASRGTGGYTDTQYF. V is TRBV7-6 and J is TRBJ2-3; 12 bases are a match to TRBD1. V lost 8 bases to trimming and J lost 2 bases; unmatched junction nucleotides: 5. The CDR3 sequence is 15 residues long. Looked up from germline, CDR1 is SGHVS and CDR2 is FNYEAQ.

The chain links TRBV6-5 to TRBJ2-5; no reliable D call. Between the trimmed V and J ends, which lost 2 bases and 2 bases, there was a span of 9 bases. The germline CDR1 and CDR2 sequences are MNHEY and SVGAGI. The CDR3 spans 14 residues. CDR3 protein: CASSYEALQETQYF. CDR3 nucleotide sequence: TGTGCCAGCAGTTACGAGGCGCTACAAGAGACCCAGTACTTC.

The chain employs TRBV5-1 and TRBJ1-6; 9 bases are a match to TRBD1. CDR3 length: 14 amino acids. In germline, CDR1 is SGHRS, CDR2 YFSETQ. J lost 8 bases, V lost 3 bases, and 3 bases had no gene match. The CDR3 loop reads CASSWTGADSPLHF. CDR3 bases: TGCGCCAGCAGCTGGACAGGGGCGGATTCACCCCTCCACTTT.

This clonotype was counted at least ten times. This rearrangement joins TRBV2 to TRBJ2-3; D remains unclear. V was cut by 3 bases and J by 4 bases, with 14 bases left in between. The CDR3 has 15 amino acids. Germline V gives CDR1 SNHLY, CDR2 FYNNEI. CDR3 sequence reads: CASSDWQLDADTQYF. CDR3 DNA sequence: TGTGCCAGCAGTGATTGGCAGCTTGATGCAGATACGCAGTATTTT.

J is TRBJ1-1 and V is TRBV29-1; perhaps TRBD1 as D (6 bases). With 7 bases removed from V and 4 bases from J, the gap between germline ends came to 7 bases. This CDR3 contains 10 residues. Per germline, CDR1 SQVTM and CDR2 ANQGSEA. This CDR3 reads CSGGGTEAFF. The DNA of the CDR3 is TGCAGCGGAGGGGGCACTGAAGCTTTCTTT.

V usage is TRBV4-2 and J usage is TRBJ1-2, with D maybe TRBD1 (6 bases). In germline, CDR1 is LGHNA, CDR2 YNFKEQ. CDR3 length: 14 residues. The V gene lost 0 bases and the J gene lost 4 bases, with 9 bases spanning the gap. The DNA for the CDR3 is TGTGCCAGCAGCCAAGAACAGGGAAGCTATGGCTACACCTTC. Translation: CASSQEQGSYGYTF.

This sequence joins TRBV29-1 and TRBJ1-5, with D possibly TRBD1 on 5 matching bases. With 6 bases removed from V and 2 bases from J, the gap between germline ends came to 14 bases. CDR1 and CDR2 (germline): SQVTM, ANQGSEA. CDR3 length equals 14 residues. The chain's CDR3 is CSVKGPGRNQPQHF. The CDR3 DNA reads TGCAGCGTCAAGGGGCCCGGGCGCAATCAGCCCCAGCATTTT.

This clonotype was counted at least ten times. The chain joins TRBV20-1 to TRBJ1-3, with D uncertain. Germline CDR1 DFQATT, CDR2 SNEGSKA (reference sequence). Trimming shortened V by 1 base and J by 4 bases, and 8 bases separated the two germline ends. The CDR3 contains 13 residues. Here the CDR3 reads CSARVGLGNTIYF. Here the CDR3 DNA reads TGCAGTGCTAGAGTGGGCCTCGGAAACACCATATATTTT.

V gene TRBV2 combines with J gene TRBJ2-5; D perhaps matches TRBD2 (5 bases). The V and J ends lost 0 bases and 5 bases respectively, with 10 bases between them. The CDR3 totals 14 residues. Per the germline V gene, CDR1 is SNHLY and CDR2 is FYNNEI. In nucleotides, the CDR3 is TGTGCCAGCAGTGAAGCACTAGAAATCGAGACCCAGTACTTC. Translating gives CASSEALEIETQYF.

The J gene is TRBJ2-1, the V gene TRBV6-6, with no clear D. Germline-derived CDR1 and CDR2 are MNHNY and SVGAGI (reference sequence). The V and J ends lost 10 bases and 7 bases respectively, with 11 bases between them. There are 11 residues in the CDR3. CDR3: CATTQGNEQFF. The CDR3 nucleotides are TGTGCCACCACCCAAGGAAATGAGCAGTTCTTC.

J is TRBJ2-5 and V is TRBV20-1; 9 positions agree with TRBD1. This CDR3 spans 18 amino acids. Trimming removed 6 bases from V and 3 bases from J; junction bases left unmatched: 20. Germline loops: CDR1 DFQATT, CDR2 SNEGSKA (reference sequence). CDR3 nucleotides: TGCAGTGCCATCGTCCCGGGACAGGGACAGGGAGGGAAAGAGACCCAGTACTTC. Amino acids: CSAIVPGQGQGGKETQYF.

The gene calls are TRBV24-1 and TRBJ2-7; 8 nucleotides agree with TRBD1. The CDR3 consists of 15 residues. V lost 9 bases, J lost 1 base, and 10 bases stayed unmatched. Germline V gene data show CDR1 as KGHDR and CDR2 as SFDVKD. CDR3 residues: CATRPGQGRSYEQYF. The CDR3 nucleotides are TGTGCCACCCGGCCCGGACAGGGAAGATCCTACGAGCAGTACTTC.